Following are 28 T cell receptor beta chains from one sample sequenced in a study of cytomegalovirus exposure and HLA in healthy donors. The method was immunoSEQ multiplex PCR; TCRdb's version includes in-frame clones alone and lacks a portion of them. This sample has some 130,000 clones, with roughly 79% found just once. Specimen: PBMCs. Source of these receptors: a man aged 30-40 years in good health and CMV-seropositive.

The chain uses TRBV7-7 and TRBJ2-1; TRBD2 aligns across 7 bases. This CDR3 comprises 16 residues. CDR1 SSHAT and CDR2 FNYEAQ come from the germline V gene (reference sequence). Unmatched junction bases numbered 13, after V lost 5 bases and J lost 6 bases. The CDR3 DNA follows: TGTGCCAGCAGCCTCCGACGTGCGGGAGACGGCAATGAGCAGTTCTTC. This encodes CASSLRRAGDGNEQFF.

The gene calls are TRBV9 and TRBJ2-2; TRBD2 agrees at 7 bases. CDR1 is SGDLS and CDR2 is YYNGEE in the germline V gene. The CDR3 sequence is 16 residues long. The trim removed 0 bases at V and 4 bases at J, leaving 6 bases unmatched. The DNA for the CDR3 is TGTGCCAGCAGCGTAGGTGCTAGCGGATTCACCGGGGAGCTGTTTTTT. This sequence encodes CASSVGASGFTGELFF. Based on the CDR3 plus reference TRBV9 and TRBJ2-2, the full variable domain is DSGVTQTPKHLITATGQRVTLRCSPRSGDLSVYWYQQSLDQGLQFLIQYYNGEERAKGNILERFSAQQFPDLHSELNLSSLELGDSALYFCASSVGASGFTGELFFGEGSRLTVL.

The table lists this clone with a few counts. V usage is TRBV5-6 and J usage is TRBJ1-2; possibly TRBD1 for D (5 bases). CDR1 and CDR2 from the germline V gene are SGHDT and YYEEEE. This CDR3 region has 16 residues. V lost 4 bases to trimming and J lost 3 bases, with 19 bases between them. DNA of the CDR3: TGTGCCAGCAGCCTATATCAGGGTGGAGATTACTATGGCTACACCTTC. This translates into CASSLYQGGDYYGYTF.

A few counts support this clone. This chain uses TRBV4-2 with TRBJ1-1; D is ambiguous. Looked up from germline, CDR1 is LGHNA and CDR2 is YNFKEQ. CDR3 length: 14 residues. Trimming took off 4 bases at V and 5 bases at J, with 14 bases between the two ends. CDR3 residues: CASSRPERDTEAFF. CDR3 coding DNA: TGTGCCAGCAGCCGCCCGGAGAGGGATACTGAAGCTTTCTTT.

The CDR3 sequence is CASSSLRGSPYEQYF. CDR3 coding DNA: TGTGCCAGCAGCTCTCTTCGCGGGAGTCCCTACGAGCAGTACTTC. The chain links TRBV5-4 to TRBJ2-7; 7 bases map to TRBD2. The ends lost 3 bases at V and 2 bases at J; junction bases unmatched: 8. Germline values: CDR1 SGHNT, CDR2 YYREEE (reference sequence). CDR3 length: 15 residues.

This clone appeared a few times. This chain uses TRBV5-6 with TRBJ2-3; 11 positions match TRBD2. After removal of 2 bases from V and 5 bases from J, the junction contained 7 bases not matched to a gene. The CDR3 runs 16 residues. Germline loops: CDR1 SGHDT, CDR2 YYEEEE. CDR3 residues: CASSFLAGGAGDTQYF. CDR3 nucleotide sequence: TGTGCCAGCAGCTTCCTAGCGGGAGGTGCGGGAGATACGCAGTATTTT.

DNA for the CDR3: TGTGCCTGGAGTATGCGGACAGGGGGAACCTACGAGCAGTACTTC. This gives the protein CAWSMRTGGTYEQYF. The V gene is TRBV30, the J gene TRBJ2-7, with TRBD1 matching 10 bases. The V gene end was trimmed by 2 bases and the J gene end by 2 bases; junction bases not matched to a gene: 6. CDR1 and CDR2 (germline): GTSNPN, SVGIG (reference sequence). CDR3 length: 15 amino acids.

The chain employs TRBV9 and TRBJ1-3; D perhaps matches TRBD1 (6 bases). Trimming took off 4 bases at V and 6 bases at J, with 14 bases between the two ends. Germline V gene data show CDR1 as SGDLS and CDR2 as YYNGEE. The length of the CDR3 is 14 residues. CDR3 region: CASSPLDRSNTIYF. CDR3 sequence (DNA): TGTGCCAGCAGCCCCCTAGACAGGTCAAACACCATATATTTT.

This chain links TRBV7-2 with TRBJ1-6, with TRBD1 as a possible D gene (5 bases). CDR1 is SGHTA, CDR2 FQGNSA, per germline. CDR3 length: 15 residues. V lost 6 bases and J lost 0, with 9 bases in between. CDR3 residues: CASSPDSSYNSPLHF. The CDR3 DNA follows: TGTGCCAGCAGTCCTGACAGCTCCTATAATTCACCCCTCCACTTT. Complete variable domain (other parts from reference TRBV7-2 and TRBJ1-6): GAGVSQSPSNKVTEKGKDVELRCDPISGHTALYWYRQSLGQGLEFLIYFQGNSAPDKSGLPSDRFSAERTGGSVSTLTIQRTQQEDSAVYLCASSPDSSYNSPLHFGNGTRLTVT.

This clone was recorded only once. The chain carries TRBV7-8 and TRBJ1-1, with D perhaps matching TRBD1 (5 bases). V gave up 1 base and J gave up 2 bases, with 8 bases separating them. The CDR3 length is 14 residues. Germline V lookup: CDR1 SGHVS, CDR2 FQNEAQ. The CDR3 loop reads CASSLVQGNTEAFF. CDR3 DNA: TGTGCCAGCAGCTTAGTTCAGGGAAACACTGAAGCTTTCTTT.

J is TRBJ1-2 and V is TRBV6-1; weak D call: TRBD1 (5 bases). CDR3 length: 14 residues. V dropped 3 bases and J dropped 1 base, with 9 bases sitting between them. Germline CDR1 and CDR2: MNHNS and SASEGT. The CDR3 spells CASSDRGINYGYTF. CDR3 DNA: TGTGCCAGCAGTGATCGGGGGATTAACTATGGCTACACCTTC.

The chain has TRBV6-5 and TRBJ2-1, with 7 positions matching TRBD2. The ends lost 3 bases at V and 9 bases at J; junction bases unmatched: 8. The germline V gene has CDR1 MNHEY and CDR2 SVGAGI. The CDR3 runs 14 residues. The CDR3: CASSYDGGSAEQFF. The DNA of the CDR3 is TGTGCCAGCAGTTATGACGGGGGGTCGGCTGAGCAGTTCTTC.

The rearrangement joins TRBV5-1 to TRBJ2-1, with 7 nucleotides matching TRBD1. Trimming took 0 bases from V and 4 from J; bases not matched to a gene: 4. CDR3 length: 15 residues. Germline V gives CDR1 SGHRS, CDR2 YFSETQ. CDR3 protein: CASSLAGTEYNEQFF. The DNA of the CDR3 is TGCGCCAGCAGCTTGGCCGGGACAGAGTACAATGAGCAGTTCTTC.

The V and J genes are TRBV2 and TRBJ1-1; no definite D call. This CDR3 is built from 12 residues. The V end lost 7 bases, the J end lost 4 bases, and 10 bases lay between the germline ends. Germline V CDR1 and CDR2: SNHLY, FYNNEI. The CDR3 region is CASNRDGTEAFF. The CDR3, as DNA: TGTGCCAGCAATCGGGATGGCACTGAAGCTTTCTTT.

The chain is built from TRBV12-5 and TRBJ1-1; possibly TRBD1 for D (5 bases). The V end was cut by 6 bases, the J end by 4 bases, with 18 bases between. This CDR3 contains 15 residues. The germline gives CDR1 LGHNT, CDR2 FRNRAP. The CDR3 coding sequence is TGTGCTAGTGGACCTCCCAGAGCCGGGGGCACTGAAGCTTTCTTT. Translating gives CASGPPRAGGTEAFF.

This clone has only one observation. V gene TRBV25-1 combines with J gene TRBJ2-7, with a possible D match to TRBD1 (6 bases). V gave up 0 bases and J gave up 7 bases, with 19 bases separating them. Germline CDR1 and CDR2: MGHDK and SYGVNS. The length of the CDR3 is 16 residues. The DNA of the CDR3 is TGTGCCAGCAGTGAATATGGGGGCAGTACAACTACAGAGCAGTACTTC. Amino acids: CASSEYGGSTTTEQYF.

V and J are TRBV15 and TRBJ2-1, with a weak D call TRBD2 (7 bases). The V and J ends lost 6 bases and 7 bases respectively, with 19 bases between them. CDR3 length equals 15 residues. CDR1 is LNHNV and CDR2 is YYDKDF in the germline V gene (reference sequence). CDR3 in DNA: TGTGCCACCAGTTCCTTTGTCGGGGGGCAGAATGAGCAGTTCTTC. Residues: CATSSFVGGQNEQFF.

The genes are TRBV30 and TRBJ2-5; TRBD2 aligns across 10 bases. The germline CDR1 and CDR2 sequences are GTSNPN and SVGIG (reference sequence). With 0 bases clipped from V and 4 bases from J, the junction kept 8 bases outside the gene matches. The CDR3 is made up of 16 amino acids. The CDR3 loop reads CAWSVPASGRVETQYF. The CDR3 DNA follows: TGTGCCTGGAGTGTACCAGCTAGCGGGAGAGTAGAGACCCAGTACTTC.

This clone was detected only a few times. The CDR3 DNA is TGTGCCATCAGTACAGGGGGCGACGAGCAGTACTTC. It encodes CAISTGGDEQYF. The chain recombines TRBV10-3 with TRBJ2-7, with TRBD1 matching over 9 bases. The CDR3 runs 12 residues. V trimming: 5 bases; J trimming: 5 bases; junction bases outside the gene matches: 1. The germline CDR1 and CDR2 sequences are ENHRY and SYGVKD.

The chain recombines TRBV15 with TRBJ2-4; 12 positions match TRBD1. Trimming cost V 4 bases and J 8 bases; bases outside gene matches: 12. Germline lookup yields CDR1 LNHNV and CDR2 YYDKDF (reference sequence). There are 17 residues in the CDR3. CDR3 in amino acids: CATSTNVGDRGRDIQYF. CDR3 DNA: TGTGCCACCAGCACTAATGTCGGGGACAGGGGGCGGGACATTCAGTACTTC.

The rearrangement joins TRBV30 to TRBJ2-7; TRBD2 aligns across 14 bases. From germline, CDR1 is GTSNPN and CDR2 SVGIG (reference sequence). The V segment lost 0 bases and the J segment 5 bases; nucleotides outside the gene matches: 9. The CDR3 runs 17 residues. The CDR3: CAWSVRRGLAGEHEQYF. For the CDR3, the DNA is TGTGCCTGGAGTGTACGTCGGGGACTAGCGGGAGAACACGAGCAGTACTTC.

This clone was seen once. This chain connects TRBV14 to TRBJ2-2, with D possibly TRBD2 on 6 matching bases. The CDR3 contains 16 residues. V was clipped by 2 bases and J by 3 bases, with 13 bases between them. CDR1 SGHDN and CDR2 FVKESK come from the germline V gene. The CDR3 loop reads CASSQTTRIDTGELFF. DNA for the CDR3: TGTGCCAGCAGCCAAACGACTAGAATTGACACCGGGGAGCTGTTTTTT.

In its sample, this clone was seen a few times. This chain connects TRBV9 to TRBJ1-1; 7 nucleotides agree with TRBD1. Losses at the gene ends were 2 bases for V and 4 bases for J; bases not matched to a gene: 2. Germline V lookup: CDR1 SGDLS, CDR2 YYNGEE. The CDR3 runs 13 residues. CDR3 in amino acids: CASSVSGGTEAFF. CDR3 in DNA: TGTGCCAGCAGCGTCTCAGGGGGCACTGAAGCTTTCTTT.

The chain carries TRBV19 and TRBJ2-7; 11 bases align to TRBD2. Per the germline V gene, CDR1 is LNHDA and CDR2 is SQIVND (reference sequence). V lost 4 bases and J lost 1; bases outside the gene matches: 3. This CDR3 comprises 15 residues. The CDR3 reads CASSTLAGGSYEQYF. CDR3 nucleotide sequence: TGTGCCAGTAGTACCCTAGCGGGGGGATCCTACGAGCAGTACTTC.

The J gene is TRBJ2-3, the V gene TRBV4-2, with 9 bases matching TRBD2. Trimming took 4 bases from V and 6 from J; bases not matched to a gene: 11. This CDR3 spans 16 amino acids. Per the germline V gene, CDR1 is LGHNA and CDR2 is YNFKEQ. The CDR3 loop reads CASSPQLSGRLDTQYF. Here the CDR3 DNA reads TGTGCCAGCAGCCCTCAACTTAGCGGGAGACTGGATACGCAGTATTTT.

CDR3 nucleotide sequence: TGTGCCAGCAGCACAGGGCCGGTGGCTGAAGCTTTCTTT. This encodes CASSTGPVAEAFF. The chain uses TRBV7-2 and TRBJ1-1; TRBD1 is a possible D gene (6 bases). The CDR3 has 13 residues. The germline V and J ends were trimmed by 5 bases and 6 bases, with 13 bases remaining between them. Per germline, CDR1 SGHTA and CDR2 FQGNSA.

The gene calls are TRBV15 and TRBJ1-1; maybe TRBD1 (5 bases). The CDR3 sequence is 19 residues long. The ends were cut back, 0 bases at V and 9 bases at J, with 29 bases in the middle. Germline V gene data show CDR1 as LNHNV and CDR2 as YYDKDF (reference sequence). CDR3 protein: CATSRDLPGGKSGGIKAFF. The CDR3 nucleotides read TGTGCCACCAGCAGAGATCTCCCGGGAGGGAAGTCGGGGGGAATAAAAGCTTTCTTT.

V and J are TRBV5-1 and TRBJ1-2; D ambiguous. V lost 0 bases and J 4 bases, leaving 7 bases between the germline ends. The CDR3 has 13 residues. Germline CDR1 SGHRS, CDR2 YFSETQ. The CDR3 here is CASSLGEAYGYTF. CDR3 in DNA: TGCGCCAGCAGCTTGGGAGAGGCCTATGGCTACACCTTC.